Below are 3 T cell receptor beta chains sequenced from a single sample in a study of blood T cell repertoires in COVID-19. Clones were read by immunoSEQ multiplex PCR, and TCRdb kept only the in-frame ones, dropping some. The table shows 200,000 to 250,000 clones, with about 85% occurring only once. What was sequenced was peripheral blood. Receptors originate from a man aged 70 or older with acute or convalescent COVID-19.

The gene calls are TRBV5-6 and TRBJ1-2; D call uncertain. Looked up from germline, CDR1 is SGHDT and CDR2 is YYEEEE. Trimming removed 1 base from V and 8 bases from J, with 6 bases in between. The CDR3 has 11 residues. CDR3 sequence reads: CASSLMGGYTF. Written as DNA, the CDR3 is TGTGCCAGCAGCTTGATGGGCGGCTACACCTTC. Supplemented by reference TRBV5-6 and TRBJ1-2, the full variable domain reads DAGVTQSPTHLIKTRGQQVTLRCSPKSGHDTVSWYQQALGQGPQFIFQYYEEEERQRGNFPDRFSGHQFPNYSSELNVNALLLGDSALYLCASSLMGGYTFGSGTRLTVV.

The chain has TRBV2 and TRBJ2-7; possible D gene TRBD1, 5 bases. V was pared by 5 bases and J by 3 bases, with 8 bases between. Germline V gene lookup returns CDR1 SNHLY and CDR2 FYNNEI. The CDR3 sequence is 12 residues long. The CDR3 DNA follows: TGTGCCAGCAGTAGGGGCTACTACGAGCAGTACTTC. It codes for CASSRGYYEQYF.

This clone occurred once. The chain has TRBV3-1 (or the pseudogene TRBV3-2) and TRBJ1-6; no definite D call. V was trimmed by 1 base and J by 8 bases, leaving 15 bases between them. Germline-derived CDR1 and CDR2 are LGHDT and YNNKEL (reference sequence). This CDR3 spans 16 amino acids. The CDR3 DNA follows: TGTGCCAGCAGCCAAGGCGGAGCATTAGGAGATTCACCCCTCCACTTT. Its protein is CASSQGGALGDSPLHF.